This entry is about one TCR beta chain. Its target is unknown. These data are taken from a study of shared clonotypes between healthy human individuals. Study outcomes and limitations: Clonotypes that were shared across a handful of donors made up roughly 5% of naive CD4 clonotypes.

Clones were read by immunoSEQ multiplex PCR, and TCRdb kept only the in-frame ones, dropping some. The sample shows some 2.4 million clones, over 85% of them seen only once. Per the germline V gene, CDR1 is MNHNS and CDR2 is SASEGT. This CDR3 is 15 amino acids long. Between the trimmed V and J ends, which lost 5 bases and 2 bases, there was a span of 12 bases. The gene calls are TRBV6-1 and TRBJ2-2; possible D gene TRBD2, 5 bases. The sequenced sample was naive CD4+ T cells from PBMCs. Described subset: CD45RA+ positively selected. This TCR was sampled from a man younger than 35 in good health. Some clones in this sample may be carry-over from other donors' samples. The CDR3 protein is CASSWTRINTGELFF. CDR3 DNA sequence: TGTGCCAGCAGTTGGACTCGAATTAACACCGGGGAGCTGTTTTTT.